The 16 T cell receptor beta chains listed next were all sequenced from one sample in a study of CD8 T cells in ankylosing spondylitis. TCRdb re-analysed the 5' RACE reads in MiXCR, keeping a single row per CDR3 protein. The top ten clones hold approximately 6.2% of a sample with about 240,000 distinct CDR3 sequences, 7.5% to 9% of them seen once. Material: blood, either unsorted or a sorted T cell fraction (not recorded which). The source is a male donor with ankylosing spondylitis or in good health (not recorded which).

This clonotype showed up many times. The rearrangement joins TRBV20-1 to TRBJ1-5; possibly TRBD1 for D (6 bases). The CDR3 consists of 15 residues. V lost 2 bases, J lost 0 bases, and 11 bases lay in between. Germline CDR1 and CDR2: DFQATT and SNEGSKA (reference sequence). The CDR3 here is CSARRGEYSNQPQHF. In nucleotides, the CDR3 is TGCAGTGCTAGAAGGGGGGAGTATAGCAATCAGCCCCAGCATTTT.

This clonotype was counted at least ten times. The chain recombines TRBV7-9 with TRBJ1-6, with unresolved D. CDR1 is SEHNR, CDR2 FQNEAQ, per germline (reference sequence). The V end was cut by 9 bases, the J end by 7 bases, with 10 bases between. This CDR3 has 12 amino acids. The CDR3 loop reads CASLRTNSPLHF. The CDR3 coding sequence is TGTGCCAGTCTTAGGACCAATTCACCCCTCCACTTT.

This clonotype occurred many times. The chain recombines TRBV6-2 or TRBV6-3 with TRBJ2-1, with 11 bases lining up with TRBD2. The length of the CDR3 is 15 residues. V was pared by 7 bases and J by 5 bases, with 7 bases of the junction left unmatched. Per the germline V gene, CDR1 is MNHEY and CDR2 is SVGEGT. In nucleotides, the CDR3 is TGTGCCAGCACCACTAGCGGGAGCCTAAACAATGAGCAGTTCTTC. It encodes CASTTSGSLNNEQFF.

Of note for this clonotype: A junction end diverges from the germline sequence, so it may reflect a read error. This CDR3 is CASSSGLNTRELFF. Here the CDR3 DNA reads TGTGCCAGCAGCTCCGGACTGAACACCAGGGAGCTGTTTTTT. The chain employs TRBV7-8 and TRBJ2-2; D possibly corresponds to TRBD2 (5 bases). CDR1 and CDR2 (germline): SGHVS, FQNEAQ. The CDR3 runs to 14 residues.

This clonotype turned up a few times. This sequence joins TRBV15 and TRBJ2-2; D is unclear. The germline gives CDR1 LNHNV, CDR2 YYDKDF (reference sequence). Trimming removed 2 bases from V and 6 bases from J, with 10 bases in between. The CDR3 has 14 amino acids. This chain's CDR3 is CATSRSGNAGELFF. The CDR3 DNA is TGTGCCACCAGCAGATCGGGTAACGCCGGGGAGCTGTTTTTT.

This clonotype was seen many times. The V call is TRBV30, the J call TRBJ2-1, with 10 bases aligning to TRBD2. V lost 2 bases, J lost 2 bases, and 3 bases stayed unmatched. The CDR3 is made up of 15 amino acids. CDR1 GTSNPN and CDR2 SVGIG come from the germline V gene (reference sequence). The CDR3 DNA sequence: TGTGCCTGGAGTCAACTAGCGGGGCCCTACAATGAGCAGTTCTTC. The encoded protein is CAWSQLAGPYNEQFF.

This clonotype was found many times. V usage is TRBV9 and J usage is TRBJ1-4; D is undetermined. This CDR3 has 15 residues. V dropped 0 bases and J dropped 0 bases, with 6 bases sitting between them. In germline, CDR1 is SGDLS, CDR2 YYNGEE. The CDR3 protein is CASSVEPATNEKLFF. CDR3 in DNA: TGTGCCAGCAGCGTAGAGCCAGCAACTAATGAAAAACTGTTTTTT.

Many counts were recorded for this clonotype. The V call is TRBV19, the J call TRBJ1-1; 8 bases are shared with TRBD1. The V gene's germline CDR1 is LNHDA and CDR2 SQIVND (reference sequence). The ends lost 8 bases at V and 1 base at J; junction bases unmatched: 6. The CDR3 length is 14 residues. CDR3: CASGTDRENTEAFF. The CDR3 DNA sequence: TGTGCCAGTGGAACGGACAGGGAGAACACTGAAGCTTTCTTT.

On this clonotype: Being one base from a much bigger clone, this may be a read error. The V and J genes are TRBV7-9 and TRBJ2-7; D is perhaps TRBD2 (5 bases). V was shortened by 5 bases and J by 1 base, with 21 bases between the two germline ends. The CDR3 has 17 residues. Germline values: CDR1 SEHNR, CDR2 FQNEAQ (reference sequence). For the CDR3, the DNA is TGTGCCAGCAGCGTCGGACCAGCGGACTCTCTTTCCTACGAGCAGTACTTC. As protein: CASSVGPADSLSYEQYF.

A remark on this clonotype: Being one base from a much bigger clone, this may be a read error. The chain employs TRBV28 and TRBJ2-1; tentative D call: TRBD2 (7 bases). Per the germline V gene, CDR1 is MDHEN and CDR2 is SYDVKM. Trimming took off 5 bases at V and 5 bases at J, with 16 bases between the two ends. The CDR3 extends over 15 amino acids. CDR3 in amino acids: CASSTDGGQNNEQFF. Written as DNA, the CDR3 is TGTGCCAGCAGTACGGACGGGGGGCAGAACAATGAGCAGTTCTTC.

The sample holds one count of this clonotype. The J gene is TRBJ2-1, the V gene TRBV18; 11 nucleotides align to TRBD2. The CDR3 sequence is 18 residues long. CDR1 and CDR2 (germline): KGHSH, LQKENI. J was trimmed by 2 bases and V by 3 bases; bases with no gene match: 9. In DNA, the CDR3 is TGTGCCAGCTCACCTGGGGCTAGCGGGAGGAGCCCCTACAATGAGCAGTTCTTC. It codes for CASSPGASGRSPYNEQFF.

This clonotype was found many times. The V and J genes are TRBV20-1 and TRBJ2-2, with D hard to call. This CDR3 has 12 amino acids. Germline CDR1 DFQATT, CDR2 SNEGSKA (reference sequence). V lost 4 bases and J lost 0, with 3 bases in between. CDR3 region: CSANTNTGELFF. For the CDR3, the DNA is TGCAGTGCTAACACGAACACCGGGGAGCTGTTTTTT.

This clonotype was detected ten times or more. The chain carries TRBV5-1 and TRBJ1-2; 8 bases are a match to TRBD1. Germline-derived CDR1 and CDR2 are SGHRS and YFSETQ. Germline trimming cut 4 bases from V and 3 bases from J; bases unmatched to any gene: 8. This CDR3 comprises 15 residues. CDR3 residues: CASSGGQALHYGYTF. As DNA, the CDR3 is TGCGCCAGCAGCGGGGGACAGGCGCTTCACTATGGCTACACCTTC.

This clonotype appeared many times. The J gene is TRBJ2-1, the V gene TRBV4-3, with 9 bases fitting TRBD1. The germline V gene has CDR1 LGHNA and CDR2 YSLEER. J lost 4 bases, V lost 1 base, and 8 bases had no gene match. This CDR3 comprises 17 residues. The CDR3 nucleotides read TGCGCCAGCAGCCAAGGAATACGGACAGGGGTGTACAATGAGCAGTTCTTC. It encodes CASSQGIRTGVYNEQFF.

This clonotype was counted at least ten times. The CDR3 sequence is CASSLQQGPSYQETQYF. CDR3 bases: TGTGCCAGCAGCCTCCAACAGGGGCCGTCGTACCAAGAGACCCAGTACTTC. The chain links TRBV9 to TRBJ2-5; 7 bases are shared with TRBD1. V shed 4 bases, J shed 0 bases, and the junction held 12 bases outside the gene matches. The CDR3 extends over 17 amino acids. Germline CDR1 reads SGDLS; CDR2 reads YYNGEE.

The V and J genes are TRBV7-2 and TRBJ2-3; 9 positions match TRBD1. The length of the CDR3 is 12 residues. CDR1 and CDR2 from the germline V gene are SGHTA and FQGNSA. With V trimmed by 5 bases and J by 9 bases, 3 bases remained unmatched. The CDR3 here is CASSRQGGTQYF. The CDR3 DNA reads TGTGCCAGCAGCAGACAGGGGGGGACGCAGTATTTT.